This T cell receptor beta chain came from a study of blood T cell repertoires in COVID-19. Sequencing was performed with immunoSEQ multiplex PCR; in TCRdb, only in-frame clones are kept and a portion is missing. The sample carries about 170,000 clones, around 81% recorded once. The CDR3 has 14 amino acids. With 3 bases removed from V and 4 bases from J, the gap between germline ends came to 12 bases. Germline V gene lookup returns CDR1 DFQATT and CDR2 SNEGSKA (reference sequence). Sequencing used peripheral blood. The V gene is TRBV20-1, the J gene TRBJ2-2; the D is unclear. This sequence originates from a man in his sixties or seventies with active or convalescent COVID-19. In DNA, the CDR3 is TGCAGTGCTAGTCCTGGCAGAGGCACCGGGGAGCTGTTTTTT. Translated: CSASPGRGTGELFF.